This TCR beta chain was recovered during a study of beta chain features in type 1 diabetes. This clone has more than one count but fewer than ten. Expressed TCRB transcripts were sequenced because the entire RNA isolate underwent reverse transcription. TCRdb's copy holds only in-frame clones and misses some; the assay was immunoSEQ multiplex PCR. Among under 300,000 clones listed, 25% to 30% were seen once. The material sequenced was central memory CD4+ T cells from blood. The origin of this receptor is a man aged 25-45 years in good health.

CDR3 bases: TGTGCCAGCAGCAACCGGGACAGGGGCGACCTCTTGAGGGCCAACGTCCTGACTTTC. Translated: CASSNRDRGDLLRANVLTF. This chain joins TRBV9 and TRBJ2-6; 10 positions match TRBD1. Looked up from germline, CDR1 is SGDLS and CDR2 is YYNGEE. J was trimmed by 5 bases and V by 4 bases; bases with no gene match: 15. The CDR3 sequence is 19 residues long.